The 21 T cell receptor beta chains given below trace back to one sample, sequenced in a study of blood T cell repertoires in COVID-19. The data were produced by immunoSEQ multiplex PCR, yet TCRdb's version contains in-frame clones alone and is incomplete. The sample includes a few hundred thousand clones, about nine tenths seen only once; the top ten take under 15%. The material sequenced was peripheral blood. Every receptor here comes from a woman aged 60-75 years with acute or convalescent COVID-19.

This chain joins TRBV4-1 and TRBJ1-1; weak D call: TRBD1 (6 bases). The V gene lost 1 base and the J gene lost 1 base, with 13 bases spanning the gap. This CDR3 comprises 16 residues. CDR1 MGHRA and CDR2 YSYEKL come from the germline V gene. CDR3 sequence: CASSQGAGGWNTEAFF. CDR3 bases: TGCGCCAGCAGCCAAGGTGCGGGGGGCTGGAACACTGAAGCTTTCTTT.

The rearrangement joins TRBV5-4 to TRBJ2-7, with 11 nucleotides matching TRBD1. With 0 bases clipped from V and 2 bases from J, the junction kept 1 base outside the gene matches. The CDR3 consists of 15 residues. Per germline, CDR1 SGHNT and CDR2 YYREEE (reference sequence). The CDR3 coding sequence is TGTGCCAGCAGCTTGGGGGGACAGGGGGCCTACGAGCAGTACTTC. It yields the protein CASSLGGQGAYEQYF. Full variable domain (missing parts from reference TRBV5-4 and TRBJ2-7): ETGVTQSPTHLIKTRGQQVTLRCSSQSGHNTVSWYQQALGQGPQFIFQYYREEENGRGNFPPRFSGLQFPNYSSELNVNALELDDSALYLCASSLGGQGAYEQYFGPGTRLTVT.

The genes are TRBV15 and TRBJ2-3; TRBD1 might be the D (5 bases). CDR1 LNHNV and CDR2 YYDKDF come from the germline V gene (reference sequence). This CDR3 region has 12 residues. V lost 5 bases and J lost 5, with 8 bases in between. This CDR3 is CATSGARDTQYF. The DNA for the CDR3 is TGTGCCACCAGCGGGGCTAGAGATACGCAGTATTTT.

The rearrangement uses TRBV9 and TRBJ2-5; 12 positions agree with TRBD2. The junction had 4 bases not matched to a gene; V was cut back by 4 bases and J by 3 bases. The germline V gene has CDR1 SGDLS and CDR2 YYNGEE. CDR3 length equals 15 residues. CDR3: CASSPWTSGEETQYF. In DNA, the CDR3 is TGTGCCAGCAGCCCCTGGACTAGCGGGGAAGAGACCCAGTACTTC.

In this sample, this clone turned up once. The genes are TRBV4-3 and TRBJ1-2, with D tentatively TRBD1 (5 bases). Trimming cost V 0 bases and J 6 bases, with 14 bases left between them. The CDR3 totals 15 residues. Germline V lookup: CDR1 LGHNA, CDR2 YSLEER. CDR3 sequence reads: CASSQDLQGGNGYTF. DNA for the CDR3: TGCGCCAGCAGCCAAGATCTCCAGGGCGGAAATGGCTACACCTTC.

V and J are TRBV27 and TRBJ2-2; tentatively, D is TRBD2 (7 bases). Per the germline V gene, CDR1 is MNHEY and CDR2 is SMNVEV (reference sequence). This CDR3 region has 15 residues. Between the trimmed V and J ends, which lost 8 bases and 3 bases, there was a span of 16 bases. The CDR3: CASGWEGVYTGELFF. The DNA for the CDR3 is TGTGCCAGCGGGTGGGAGGGGGTGTACACCGGGGAGCTGTTTTTT.

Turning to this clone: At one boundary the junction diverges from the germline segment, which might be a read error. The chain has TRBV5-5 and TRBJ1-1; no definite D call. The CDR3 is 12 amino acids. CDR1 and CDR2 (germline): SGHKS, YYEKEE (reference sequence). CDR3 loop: CASTLTWTEAFF. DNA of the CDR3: TGTGCCAGCACCTTGACTTGGACTGAAGCTTTCTTT.

The CDR3 coding sequence is TGCGCCAGCAGCCTAGACCTAGCGGGAGGGTTAGGGACCTACGAGCAGTACTTC. It codes for CASSLDLAGGLGTYEQYF. The rearrangement joins TRBV4-3 to TRBJ2-7; 12 nucleotides match TRBD2. V dropped 4 bases and J dropped 2; count of bases not matched to a gene: 12. The CDR3 is 18 amino acids. CDR1 is LGHNA and CDR2 is YSLEER in the germline V gene.

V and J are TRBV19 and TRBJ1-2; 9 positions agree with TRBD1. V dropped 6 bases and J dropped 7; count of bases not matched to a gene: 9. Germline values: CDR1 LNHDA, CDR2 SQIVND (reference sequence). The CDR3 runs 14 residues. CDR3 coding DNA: TGTGCCAGTAGGCCCGGGACAGGGTCCGTTGGCTACACCTTC. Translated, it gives CASRPGTGSVGYTF.

CDR3 region: CASRASLDSYEQYF. In nucleotides, the CDR3 is TGTGCCAGCAGGGCCTCTTTAGACAGTTACGAGCAGTACTTC. This chain connects TRBV28 to TRBJ2-7, with D possibly TRBD1 on 5 matching bases. This CDR3 is 14 amino acids long. Germline V gene data show CDR1 as MDHEN and CDR2 as SYDVKM. The ends were cut back, 6 bases at V and 4 bases at J, with 16 bases in the middle.

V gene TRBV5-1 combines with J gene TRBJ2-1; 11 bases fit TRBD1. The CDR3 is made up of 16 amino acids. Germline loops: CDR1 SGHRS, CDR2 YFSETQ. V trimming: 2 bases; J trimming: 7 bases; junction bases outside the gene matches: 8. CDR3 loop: CASSFPSGTGGNEQFF. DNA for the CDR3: TGCGCCAGCAGCTTTCCCTCCGGGACAGGGGGGAATGAGCAGTTCTTC.

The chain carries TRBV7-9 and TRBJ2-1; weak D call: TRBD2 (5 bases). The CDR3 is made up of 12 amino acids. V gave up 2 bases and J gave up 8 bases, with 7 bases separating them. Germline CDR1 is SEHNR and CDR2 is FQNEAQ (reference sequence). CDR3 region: CASSLLSDEQFF. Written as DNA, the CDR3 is TGTGCCAGCAGCTTACTTAGCGATGAGCAGTTCTTC.

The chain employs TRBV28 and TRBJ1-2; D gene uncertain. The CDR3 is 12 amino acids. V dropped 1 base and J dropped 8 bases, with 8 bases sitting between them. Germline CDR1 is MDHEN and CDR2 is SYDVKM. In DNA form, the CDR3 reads TGTGCCAGCAGTTTATCGGGGAGGGGCTACACCTTC. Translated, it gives CASSLSGRGYTF.

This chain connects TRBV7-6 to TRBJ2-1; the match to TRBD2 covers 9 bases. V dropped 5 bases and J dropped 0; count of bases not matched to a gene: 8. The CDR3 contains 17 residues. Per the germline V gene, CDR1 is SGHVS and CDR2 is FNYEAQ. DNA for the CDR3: TGTGCCAGCAGCCCATCTAGCGGGGATAGCTCCTACAATGAGCAGTTCTTC. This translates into CASSPSSGDSSYNEQFF.

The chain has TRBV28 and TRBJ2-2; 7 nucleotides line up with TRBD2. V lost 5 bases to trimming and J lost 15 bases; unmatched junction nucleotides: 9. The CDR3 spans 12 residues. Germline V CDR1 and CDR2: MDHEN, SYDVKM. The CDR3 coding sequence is TGTGCCAGCAGTCCGCGGACTAGTTTGGTGTTTTTT. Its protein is CASSPRTSLVFF.

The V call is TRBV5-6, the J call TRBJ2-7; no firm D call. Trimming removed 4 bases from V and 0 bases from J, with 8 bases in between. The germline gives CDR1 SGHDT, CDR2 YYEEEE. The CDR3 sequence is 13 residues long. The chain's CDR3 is CASSRVSSYEQYF. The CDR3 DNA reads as TGTGCCAGCAGCCGGGTTAGCTCCTACGAGCAGTACTTC.

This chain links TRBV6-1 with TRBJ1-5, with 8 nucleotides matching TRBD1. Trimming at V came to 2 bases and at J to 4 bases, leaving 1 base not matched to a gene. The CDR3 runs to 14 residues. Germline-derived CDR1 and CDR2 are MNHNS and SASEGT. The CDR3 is CASSERTGNQPQHF. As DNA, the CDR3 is TGTGCCAGCAGTGAAAGGACAGGGAATCAGCCCCAGCATTTT.

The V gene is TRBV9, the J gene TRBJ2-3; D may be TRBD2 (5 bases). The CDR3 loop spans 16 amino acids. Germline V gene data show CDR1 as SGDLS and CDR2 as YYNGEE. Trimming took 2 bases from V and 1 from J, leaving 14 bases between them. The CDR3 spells CASSVRGGTRTDTQYF. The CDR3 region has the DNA TGTGCCAGCAGCGTCAGAGGAGGAACACGCACAGATACGCAGTATTTT.

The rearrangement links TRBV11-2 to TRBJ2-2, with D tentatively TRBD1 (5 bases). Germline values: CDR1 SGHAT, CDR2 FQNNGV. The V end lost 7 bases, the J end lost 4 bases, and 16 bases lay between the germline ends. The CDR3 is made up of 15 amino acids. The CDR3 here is CASNDMGLVTGELFF. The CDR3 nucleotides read TGTGCCAGCAATGATATGGGGCTCGTCACCGGGGAGCTGTTTTTT.

Here the CDR3 DNA reads TGTGCCAGCAGCGTAGAGAGCGGGTCCAACACCGGGGAGCTGTTTTTT. This encodes CASSVESGSNTGELFF. This rearrangement joins TRBV9 to TRBJ2-2, with D possibly matching TRBD2 (6 bases). This CDR3 is built from 16 residues. Germline V gene lookup returns CDR1 SGDLS and CDR2 YYNGEE. V was shortened by 0 bases and J by 2 bases, with 11 bases between the two germline ends.

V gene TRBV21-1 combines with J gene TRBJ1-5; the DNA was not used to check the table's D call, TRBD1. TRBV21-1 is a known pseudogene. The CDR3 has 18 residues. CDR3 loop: CASSKSPPGQGHNQPQHF. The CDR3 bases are TGTGCCAGCAGCAAAAGTCCCCCCGGACAGGGACACAATCAGCCCCAGCATTTT.